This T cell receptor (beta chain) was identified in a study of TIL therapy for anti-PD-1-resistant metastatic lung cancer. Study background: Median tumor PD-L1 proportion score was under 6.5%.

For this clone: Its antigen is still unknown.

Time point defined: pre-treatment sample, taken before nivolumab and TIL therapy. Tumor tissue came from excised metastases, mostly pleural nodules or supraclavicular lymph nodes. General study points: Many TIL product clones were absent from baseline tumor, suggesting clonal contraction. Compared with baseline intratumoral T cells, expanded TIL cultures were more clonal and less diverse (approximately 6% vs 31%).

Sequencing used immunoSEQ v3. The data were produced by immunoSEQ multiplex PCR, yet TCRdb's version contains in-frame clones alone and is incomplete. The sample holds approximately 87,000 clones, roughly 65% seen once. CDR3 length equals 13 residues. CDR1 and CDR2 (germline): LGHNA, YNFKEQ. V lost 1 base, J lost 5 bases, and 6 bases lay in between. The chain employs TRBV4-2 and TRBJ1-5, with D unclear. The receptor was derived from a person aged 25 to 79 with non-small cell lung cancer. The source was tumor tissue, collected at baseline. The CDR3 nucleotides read TGTGCCAGCAGCCAAGGGGGAGATCAGCCCCAGCATTTT. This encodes CASSQGGDQPQHF.